This T cell receptor (beta chain) was captured by sequencing in a study of shared clonotypes between healthy human individuals. Study in general: For every donor, three CD4 naive, three CD4 memory, two CD8 naive and one CD8 memory plates were used. Study results and limitations: Though the depth was large, rarefaction showed that sorted-subset sequencing was incomplete. Relative to their counterparts shared across all four donors, non-shared clonotypes exhibited diminished generation probabilities.

Only in-frame clones appear in the TCRdb table, and some are missing; sequencing was by immunoSEQ multiplex PCR. The table includes 2 million to 2.5 million clones, approximately 93% detected once. As to this clone: The target antigen is unknown.

Investigators divided CD4+ cells into CD45RA+ naive and CD45RA-negative memory subsets. The receptor's source is a man between 18 and 35 years old in good health. Some clones in this sample may be carry-over from other donors' samples. The material sequenced was naive CD4+ T cells from PBMCs. The subset here: CD45RA+ positively selected.

The CDR3 sequence: CASSTTGSSGNTIYF. The CDR3 bases are TGCGCCAGCAGCACTACAGGGAGCTCTGGAAACACCATATATTTT. The chain couples TRBV5-1 to TRBJ1-3, with D possibly matching TRBD1 (6 bases). The CDR3 runs to 15 residues. Germline loops: CDR1 SGHRS, CDR2 YFSETQ. V lost 4 bases, J lost 0 bases, and 11 bases lay in between.